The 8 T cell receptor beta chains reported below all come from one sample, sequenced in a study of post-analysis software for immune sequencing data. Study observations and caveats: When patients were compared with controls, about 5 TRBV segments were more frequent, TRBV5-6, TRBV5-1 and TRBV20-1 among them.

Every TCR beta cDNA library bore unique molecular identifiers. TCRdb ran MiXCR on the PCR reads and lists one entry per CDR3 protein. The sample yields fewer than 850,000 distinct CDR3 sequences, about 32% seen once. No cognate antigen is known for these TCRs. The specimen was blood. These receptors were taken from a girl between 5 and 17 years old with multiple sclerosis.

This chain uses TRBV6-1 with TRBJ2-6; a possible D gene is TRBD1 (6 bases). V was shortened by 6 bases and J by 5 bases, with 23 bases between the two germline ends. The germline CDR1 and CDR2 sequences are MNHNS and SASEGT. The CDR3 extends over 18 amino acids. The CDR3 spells CASSRHGQKPSRANVLTF. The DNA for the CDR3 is TGTGCCAGCAGCCGACACGGACAGAAACCTTCTCGGGCCAACGTCCTGACTTTC.

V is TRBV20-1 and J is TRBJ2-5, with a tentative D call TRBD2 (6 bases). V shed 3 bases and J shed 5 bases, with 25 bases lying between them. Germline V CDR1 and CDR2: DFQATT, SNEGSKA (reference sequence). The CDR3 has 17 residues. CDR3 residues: CSARGPMASASRETQYF. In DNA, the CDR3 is TGCAGTGCTAGGGGTCCCATGGCTAGCGCAAGTAGGGAGACCCAGTACTTC.

The CDR3 nucleotides are TGTGCCAGCAGAGATCAGGGGATGGGTGAAGCTTTCTTT. This sequence encodes CASRDQGMGEAFF. V gene TRBV12-3 or TRBV12-4 combines with J gene TRBJ1-1; possibly TRBD1 for D (6 bases). The CDR3 loop spans 13 amino acids. V was cut by 6 bases and J by 7 bases, with 15 bases left in between.

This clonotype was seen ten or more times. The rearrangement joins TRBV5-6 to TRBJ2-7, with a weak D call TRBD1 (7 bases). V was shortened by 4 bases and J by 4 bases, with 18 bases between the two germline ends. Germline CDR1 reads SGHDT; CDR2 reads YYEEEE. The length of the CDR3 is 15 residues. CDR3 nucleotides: TGTGCCAGCAGCCAAGGACAGGCCGGGGGATACGAGCAGTACTTC. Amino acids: CASSQGQAGGYEQYF.

This CDR3 is CSAPAGAGKGRYEQYF. DNA for the CDR3: TGCAGTGCTCCCGCGGGGGCGGGAAAGGGACGCTACGAGCAGTACTTC. The rearrangement joins TRBV20-1 to TRBJ2-7, with D possibly TRBD2 on 7 matching bases. This CDR3 is 16 amino acids long. V lost 5 bases to trimming and J lost 3 bases, with 23 bases between them. Germline V gives CDR1 DFQATT, CDR2 SNEGSKA (reference sequence).

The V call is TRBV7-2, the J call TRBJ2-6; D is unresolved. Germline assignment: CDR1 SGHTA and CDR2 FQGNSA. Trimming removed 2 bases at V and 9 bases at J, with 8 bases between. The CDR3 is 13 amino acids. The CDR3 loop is CASSLTGLNVLTF. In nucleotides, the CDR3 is TGTGCCAGCAGCTTAACGGGCCTCAACGTCCTGACTTTC.

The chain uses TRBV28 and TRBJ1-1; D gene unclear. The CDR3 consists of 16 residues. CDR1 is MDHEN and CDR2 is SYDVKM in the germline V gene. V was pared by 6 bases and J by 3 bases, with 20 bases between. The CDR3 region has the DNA TGTGCCAGCAGAAGAGGAGGTCCCCTGGGAGACACTGAAGCTTTCTTT. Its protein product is CASRRGGPLGDTEAFF.

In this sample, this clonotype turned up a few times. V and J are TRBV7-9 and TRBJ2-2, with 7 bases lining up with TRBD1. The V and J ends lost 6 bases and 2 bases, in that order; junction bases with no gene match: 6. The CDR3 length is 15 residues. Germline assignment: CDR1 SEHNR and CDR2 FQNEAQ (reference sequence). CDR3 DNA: TGTGCCAGCAGGGAAAGGGGGCTAAACACCGGGGAGCTGTTTTTT. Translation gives CASRERGLNTGELFF.